This TCR beta chain was recovered during a study of blood T cell repertoires in COVID-19. Study summary: Samples taken during acute and convalescent COVID-19 were collected in the United States, Italy and Spain.

CDR1 and CDR2 (germline): SGHRS, YFSETQ. After removal of 4 bases from V and 4 bases from J, the junction contained 11 bases not matched to a gene. This CDR3 spans 17 amino acids. Per the study methods: Nucleated cell counts were estimated from reference gene primer amplification. Some clones are missing from TCRdb's copy, which holds only in-frame ones; the method was immunoSEQ multiplex PCR. Clonal size and the V and J genes are those of that table, whereas D and trimming came from the DNA. This repertoire shows fewer than 250,000 clones, about 80% found once; its top ten account for under 2%. Source material: peripheral blood. The chain joins TRBV5-1 to TRBJ1-1, with TRBD1 matching 12 bases. The receptor was isolated from a woman of 80 years or more with acute or convalescent COVID-19. The CDR3 DNA reads TGCGCCAGCAGCAGGGCCGGGACAGGGGGCGGAGGCACTGAAGCTTTCTTT. It codes for CASSRAGTGGGGTEAFF.